This record covers a single T cell receptor beta chain. The antigen is unknown. CDR3 length: 12 residues. Germline V gene lookup returns CDR1 MNHNY and CDR2 SVGAGI (reference sequence). V was pared by 5 bases and J by 8 bases, with 9 bases between. Sequencing was performed with immunoSEQ multiplex PCR; in TCRdb, only in-frame clones are kept and a portion is missing. Of about 59,000 clones in the sample, about 80% were seen once. This record belongs to a study of OX40 agonist ivuxolimab in advanced cancers. For the study at large: The patients got ivuxolimab, which is an agonistic anti-OX40 (CD134) antibody. While on treatment, patients had intravenous ivuxolimab at 0.01 to 10 mg/kg every 2 weeks.

Findings of the study overall: The study observed clonal expansion of CD4+ and CD8+ blood T cells by week 6 at 0.1 to 3.0 mg/kg. Expanded clones tended on average to be more numerous among CD8+ T cells than CD4+.

The sequencing here drew on CD4+ or CD8+ T cells sorted from blood, taken in a trial of the OX40 agonist ivuxolimab. This sequence joins TRBV6-6 and TRBJ1-4; D uncertain. This receptor was identified in an adult with an advanced solid tumor such as melanoma, head and neck, liver or kidney cancer. The CDR3 DNA reads TGTGCCAGCAGTCTCACATACGAAAAACTGTTTTTT. Its translation is CASSLTYEKLFF.